This TCR beta chain is from a study of T cells after yellow fever vaccination. One entry per CDR3 protein, called by TCRdb with MiXCR from the 5' RACE reads. The table includes about 580,000 distinct CDR3 sequences, roughly 17% detected once. CDR1 MNHEY and CDR2 SVGEGT come from the germline V gene. Losses at the gene ends were 6 bases for V and 2 bases for J; bases not matched to a gene: 13. This CDR3 is 17 amino acids long. The clonotype originates from a young man who received the YFV17D yellow fever vaccine. This sample comprised PBMCs, obtained more than 4 days after the first yellow fever vaccination. The chain uses TRBV6-2 or TRBV6-3 and TRBJ2-3; TRBD2 agrees at 8 bases. In DNA, the CDR3 is TGTGCCAGCAGGAACCGGACTAGCCCGAGATTCACAGATACGCAGTATTTT. Its protein product is CASRNRTSPRFTDTQYF.